The subject of this entry is one T cell receptor (beta chain). Its antigen is not known. This sample is drawn from a study of cytomegalovirus exposure and HLA in healthy donors. 60 Vbeta and 13 Jbeta primers were used in PCR. TCRdb's copy holds only in-frame clones and misses some; the assay was immunoSEQ multiplex PCR. The repertoire holds roughly 200,000 clones, over 65% seen once, with less than 3.5% in the top ten. Findings and limits, study-wide: The listing of some 170 TCR beta chains classed them as cytomegalovirus-associated. HLA allele associations emerged for under 20,000 TCR beta sequences in a later analysis, at 0.05 false discovery rate.

CDR1 is SEHNR and CDR2 is FQNEAQ in the germline V gene (reference sequence). The CDR3 extends over 12 amino acids. The V and J ends lost 7 bases and 6 bases respectively, with 13 bases between them. The sequence was collected from a woman under 40 in good health and CMV-seronegative. This sequence joins TRBV7-9 and TRBJ2-7; tentatively, D is TRBD2 (6 bases). The source material was PBMCs. The CDR3 region has the DNA TGTGCCAGCATGGGGGGAGCGGGCGAGCAGTACTTC. It codes for CASMGGAGEQYF.